In this sample, the clone carrying this TCR beta chain is medium-sized (0.01 to 0.1%). Trimming pared 5 bases from V and 4 bases from J, leaving 20 bases between. The CDR3 is 16 residues long. CDR1 is MNHEY and CDR2 is SVGAGI in the germline V gene. The record originates from a study of HIV-infected patients and healthy controls. Whole blood was used without fractionation, so all unsorted peripheral T cells were included. Reverse transcription used approximately 500 ng RNA and constant-region primers for alpha and beta. Using multiplexing indices, alpha and beta chain libraries were generated apart by chain-specific third strand synthesis. TCRdb itself ran the 5' RACE reads through MiXCR, one entry per CDR3 protein. Counted here are about 10,000 distinct CDR3 sequences, 7% to 9% occurring once; the ten biggest clones make up 5% to 6.5%.

This TCR was recovered from an adult in good health. The chain combines TRBV6-5 with TRBJ2-5, with D hard to call. What was sequenced was blood. The CDR3 spells CASSDRRMLLGETQYF. The DNA for the CDR3 is TGTGCCAGCAGTGACCGAAGGATGCTCTTGGGAGAGACCCAGTACTTC.